Here is one T cell receptor beta chain with its context. This clonotype appeared a few times. Its antigen is unknown. No base-level quality is on record; no much larger clone is a single base apart. Library generation was performed with RACE. Sequencer: NextSeq 500. During library preparation, unique molecular identifiers were attached to individual cDNA molecules so that TCRs could be counted in a quantitative, reproducible way. From each blood RNA sample, both TCR alpha and TCR beta chains were sequenced. In the source study's methods: The median number of TCRs per sample was 90,000 to 100,000, ranging from roughly 20,000 to 700,000. V, J and CDR3 annotation of the TCR reads was performed with the Decombinator software suite. To make PS versus PT1 abundance plots, every sample was subsampled to the same number of TCRs (28,000). TCRs were defined as expanded if absent before sensitization and observed at least eight times at the 2-week time point. TCRdb handled the public reads itself, with Q25 trimming in fastp and clone calling in MiXCR, and kept productive beta chains. Identical CDR3 protein sequences are pooled into one entry, listed with their most common genes and DNA. The V and J calls come from TCRdb's annotation, not from the publication. This sample lists approximately 350,000 distinct CDR3 sequences; 6% to 7% were detected once. The ten largest account for around 5.6% of the sample.

Sequences MNHEY (CDR1) and SMNVEV (CDR2) are obtained from the germline V gene (reference sequence). The CDR3 holds 17 amino acids from the cysteine to the phenylalanine. Here the CDR3 DNA is all that survives: 51 bases in frame from base 1. Relative to germline, V is 0 bases shorter and J is 1 base shorter, with 14 bases between their ends. This sample is drawn from a study of human T cells and chemical hapten exposure (dated by TCRdb to 2020 to 2023). Describing the broader study: For sensitization, 2% DPC in acetone was applied to a roughly 2 cm by roughly 2 cm area of upper inner arm skin. Patch testing was performed on the upper back with Finn chambers containing 0.01% DPC, and the patch tests were scored after 6 days according to International Contact Dermatitis Research Group standards. The libraries were sequenced as a pool, and the TCR yield per sample differed mostly because of small variations in library volumes within the pool. In alopecia patients, the study followed how the peripheral blood TCR repertoire changed in vivo over primary and secondary sensitization to diphenylcyclopropenone (DPC), a hapten. Alopecia areata with under or over 50% scalp involvement, alopecia totalis and alopecia universalis were represented in the patient cohort, which was mostly female. Blood was sampled from patients pre-sensitization (week 0) and at 2, 6 and about 24 weeks after DPC sensitization. Blood for TCR sequencing was provided by twenty-nine alopecia patients at one to four time points (pre-sensitization, 2, 6 and 24 weeks). Patients additionally received weekly therapeutic DPC doses to the scalp throughout the approximately 24-week study period.

The time point label, read with the paper, signifies: patch test 2, 6 weeks after DPC sensitization. What this sample's treatment or condition label stands for: therapeutic diphenylcyclopropenone sensitization with weekly scalp DPC. Blood at each patch-test visit was drawn before the patch test was applied. Eligible patients were aged 18 to 70, diagnosed with alopecia, deemed suitable for DPC therapy, and excluded if pregnant. Unfractionated whole blood was collected in Tempus Blood RNA tubes, and total RNA was extracted from that blood. On the study overall, not on this receptor specifically: Repeated subsampling changed both the strength of the expansion versus patch-test correlation and the threshold at which the correlation became significant. Because every patient had alopecia, a presumed autoimmune disease, the patients' immune response might differ from that of healthy individuals. Significantly more large CDR3 similarity clusters were formed by expanded TCRs than by pre-sensitization or healthy control sets, consistent with antigen-driven responses. The number of TCRs above 1 in 1000 frequency did not change with DPC sensitization; there was no evidence of global repertoire structure alterations. Patch test score was positively correlated with the number of PT1 expanded TCRs, with significance at thresholds 8, 16 and 32 but not at 4.

The sequencing here drew on whole blood, taken in connection with sensitization to the hapten diphenylcyclopropenone (DPC). This receptor chain uses TRBV27 and TRBJ2-3; the D gene is perhaps TRBD1 or TRBD2, as each covers 6 bases. This receptor was taken from a young woman with alopecia areata. Some clones in this sample may be carry-over from other donors' samples. The CDR3 is CASSLSPGAPGTDTQYF. The sequenced DNA is TGTGCCAGCAGTTTATCCCCGGGGGCCCCGGGCACAGATACGCAGTATTTT.